This T cell receptor (beta chain) was observed in a study of blood T cell repertoires in COVID-19. Study background: T cells, B-cell-depleted T cells, or PBMCs supplied cDNA or gDNA.

The V gene end was trimmed by 0 bases and the J gene end by 5 bases; junction bases not matched to a gene: 1. Germline V gene data show CDR1 as LGHDT and CDR2 as YNNKEL (reference sequence). CDR3 length equals 15 residues. Assay used: immunoSEQ multiplex PCR; TCRdb lists only in-frame clones, some missing. This sample yields fewer than 50,000 clones, of which 88% are seen a single time; over 8.5% belongs to the top ten. The receptor was isolated from a man in his fifties or sixties with active COVID-19. This chain uses TRBV3-1 (or the pseudogene TRBV3-2) with TRBJ2-3, with 11 bases fitting TRBD2. The sample consisted of peripheral blood. CDR3 DNA: TGTGCCAGCAGCCAAGACCTAGCGGGAGGAGATACGCAGTATTTT. This sequence encodes CASSQDLAGGDTQYF.